The entry below describes one TCR beta chain. What it binds is not known. Here immunoSEQ multiplex PCR was the method, and the copy in TCRdb shows in-frame clones only, minus some. The sample gives about 210,000 clones, about 95% of which show up once; about 1.5% is in the top ten. From germline, CDR1 is KGHSH and CDR2 LQKENI. The CDR3 is 15 residues long. Trimming pared 5 bases from V and 4 bases from J, leaving 17 bases between. The data were obtained in a study of T cell responses to AZD1222 COVID-19 vaccine. Regarding the study as a whole: White British ancestry dominated among donors, who included more females, and clonal diversity was possibly underestimated.

This sequence originates from an adult who received the MenACWY meningococcal vaccine as a control. The V and J genes are TRBV18 and TRBJ1-2; D is undetermined. Sequenced material: peripheral blood, taken 28 days after the second dose of the MenACWY control vaccine. The CDR3 here is CASSTTATSTYGYTF. The CDR3 DNA reads TGTGCCAGCTCAACCACGGCCACATCGACCTATGGCTACACCTTC.